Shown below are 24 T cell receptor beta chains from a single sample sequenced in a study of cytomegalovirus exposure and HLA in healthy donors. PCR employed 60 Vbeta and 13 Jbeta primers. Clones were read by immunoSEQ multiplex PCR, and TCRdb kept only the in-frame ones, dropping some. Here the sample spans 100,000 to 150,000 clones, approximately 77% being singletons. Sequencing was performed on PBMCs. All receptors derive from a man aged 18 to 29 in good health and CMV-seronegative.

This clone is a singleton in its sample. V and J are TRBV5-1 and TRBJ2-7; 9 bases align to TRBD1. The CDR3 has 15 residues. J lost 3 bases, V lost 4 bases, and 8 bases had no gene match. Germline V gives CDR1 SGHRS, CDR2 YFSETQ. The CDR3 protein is CASSHRDRDGYEQYF. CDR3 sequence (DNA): TGCGCCAGCAGCCACCGGGACAGGGACGGCTACGAGCAGTACTTC.

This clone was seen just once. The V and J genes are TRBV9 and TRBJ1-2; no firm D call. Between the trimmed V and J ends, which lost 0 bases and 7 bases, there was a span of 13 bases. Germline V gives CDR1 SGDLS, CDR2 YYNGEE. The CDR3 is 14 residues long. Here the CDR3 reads CASSVDPLAGGYTF. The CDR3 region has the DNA TGTGCCAGCAGCGTAGACCCACTTGCTGGTGGCTACACCTTC.

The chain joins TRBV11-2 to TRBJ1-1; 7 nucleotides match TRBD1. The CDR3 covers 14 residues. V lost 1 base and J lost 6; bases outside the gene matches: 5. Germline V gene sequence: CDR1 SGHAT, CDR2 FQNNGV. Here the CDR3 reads CASSLGTTGPEAFF. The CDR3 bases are TGTGCCAGCAGCTTAGGAACGACAGGGCCTGAAGCTTTCTTT.

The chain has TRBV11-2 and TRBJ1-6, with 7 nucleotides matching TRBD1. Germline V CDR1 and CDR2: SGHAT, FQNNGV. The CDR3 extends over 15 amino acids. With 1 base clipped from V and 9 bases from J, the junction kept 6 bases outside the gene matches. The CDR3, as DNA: TGTGCCAGCAGCTTAGGGAGGACAGGAGGTTCACCCCTCCACTTT. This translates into CASSLGRTGGSPLHF.

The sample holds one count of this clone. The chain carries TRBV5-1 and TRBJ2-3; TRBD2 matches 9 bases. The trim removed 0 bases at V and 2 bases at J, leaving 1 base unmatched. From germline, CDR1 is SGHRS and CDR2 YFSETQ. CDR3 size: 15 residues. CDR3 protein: CASSLERGDTDTQYF. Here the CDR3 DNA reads TGCGCCAGCAGCTTGGAGCGGGGGGACACAGATACGCAGTATTTT. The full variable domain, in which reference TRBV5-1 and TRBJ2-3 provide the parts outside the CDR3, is KAGVTQTPRYLIKTRGQQVTLSCSPISGHRSVSWYQQTPGQGLQFLFEYFSETQRNKGNFPGRFSGRQFSNSRSEMNVSTLELGDSALYLCASSLERGDTDTQYFGPGTRLTVL.

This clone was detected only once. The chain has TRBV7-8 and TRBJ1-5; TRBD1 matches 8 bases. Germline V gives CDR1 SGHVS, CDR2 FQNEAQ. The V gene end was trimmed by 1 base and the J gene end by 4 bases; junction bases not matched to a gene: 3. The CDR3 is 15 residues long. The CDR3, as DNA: TGTGCCAGCAGCTTAGGGACAGGGAGGAATCAGCCCCAGCATTTT. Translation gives CASSLGTGRNQPQHF.

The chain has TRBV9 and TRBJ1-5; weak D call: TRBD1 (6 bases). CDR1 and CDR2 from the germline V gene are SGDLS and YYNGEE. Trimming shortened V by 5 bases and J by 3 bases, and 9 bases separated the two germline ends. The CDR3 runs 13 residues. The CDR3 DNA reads TGTGCCAGCAGTCAGGGGAACAATCAGCCCCAGCATTTT. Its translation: CASSQGNNQPQHF.

CDR3 amino acids: CASSIVADGAYEQYF. DNA for the CDR3: TGTGCCAGTAGTATAGTAGCGGACGGAGCCTACGAGCAGTACTTC. J is TRBJ2-7 and V is TRBV19; the D gene is possibly TRBD2 (6 bases). Germline V CDR1 and CDR2: LNHDA, SQIVND (reference sequence). Trimming took off 1 base at V and 2 bases at J, with 12 bases between the two ends. There are 15 residues in the CDR3.

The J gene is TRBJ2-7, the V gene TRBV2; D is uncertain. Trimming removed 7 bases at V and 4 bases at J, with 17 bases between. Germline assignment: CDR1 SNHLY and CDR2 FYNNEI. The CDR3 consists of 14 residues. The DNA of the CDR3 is TGTGCCAGCATTCCAAACCCGCTAGTTTACGAGCAGTACTTC. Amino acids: CASIPNPLVYEQYF.

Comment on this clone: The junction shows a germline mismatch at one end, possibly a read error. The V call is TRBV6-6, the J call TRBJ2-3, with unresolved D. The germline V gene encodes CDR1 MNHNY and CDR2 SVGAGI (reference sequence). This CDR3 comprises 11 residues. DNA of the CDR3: TGTGCCAGCAGTTACTCGACTGTAGCAGCCTTT. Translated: CASSYSTVAAF.

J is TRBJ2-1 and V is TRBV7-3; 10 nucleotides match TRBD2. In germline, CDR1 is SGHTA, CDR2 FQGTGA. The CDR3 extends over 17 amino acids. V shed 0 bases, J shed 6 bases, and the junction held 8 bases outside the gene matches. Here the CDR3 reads CASSLTPSGGAANEQFF. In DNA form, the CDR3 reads TGTGCCAGCAGCTTAACGCCGAGCGGGGGGGCGGCCAATGAGCAGTTCTTC.

The CDR3: CASRSPGDSNSPLHF. The DNA of the CDR3 is TGTGCCAGCAGATCCCCTGGTGATAGTAATTCACCCCTCCACTTT. V usage is TRBV6-6 and J usage is TRBJ1-6, with D uncertain. Trimming pared 6 bases from V and 6 bases from J, leaving 15 bases between. The CDR3 extends over 15 amino acids. Germline V gives CDR1 MNHNY, CDR2 SVGAGI (reference sequence).

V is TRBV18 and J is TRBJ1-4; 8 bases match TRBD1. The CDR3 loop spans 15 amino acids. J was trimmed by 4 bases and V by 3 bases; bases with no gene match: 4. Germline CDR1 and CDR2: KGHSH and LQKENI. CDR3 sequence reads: CASSPRTGINEKLFF. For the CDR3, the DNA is TGTGCCAGCTCACCTCGGACAGGGATTAATGAAAAACTGTTTTTT.

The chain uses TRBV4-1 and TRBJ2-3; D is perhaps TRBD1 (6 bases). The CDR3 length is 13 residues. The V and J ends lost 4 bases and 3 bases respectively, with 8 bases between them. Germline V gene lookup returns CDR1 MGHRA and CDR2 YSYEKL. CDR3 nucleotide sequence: TGCGCCAGCAGCCGGCAGGGGACAGATACGCAGTATTTT. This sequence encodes CASSRQGTDTQYF.

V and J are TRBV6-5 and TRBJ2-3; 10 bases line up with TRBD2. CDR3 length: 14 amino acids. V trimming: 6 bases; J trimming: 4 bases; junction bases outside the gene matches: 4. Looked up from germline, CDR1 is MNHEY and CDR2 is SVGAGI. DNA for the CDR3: TGTGCCAGCAGCTCAGCGGGGGGGCCAGATACGCAGTATTTT. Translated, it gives CASSSAGGPDTQYF.

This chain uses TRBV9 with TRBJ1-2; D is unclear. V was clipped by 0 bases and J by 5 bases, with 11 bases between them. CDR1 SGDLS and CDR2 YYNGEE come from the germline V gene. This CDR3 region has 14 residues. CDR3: CASSVGRVNYGYTF. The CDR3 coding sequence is TGTGCCAGCAGCGTAGGGCGGGTGAATTATGGCTACACCTTC.

CDR3 loop: CSGRDFDNEQFF. DNA of the CDR3: TGCAGCGGCCGGGACTTTGACAATGAGCAGTTCTTC. The chain has TRBV29-1 and TRBJ2-1, with D maybe TRBD2 (6 bases). Germline-derived CDR1 and CDR2 are SQVTM and ANQGSEA. This CDR3 contains 12 residues. Trimming pared 7 bases from V and 5 bases from J, leaving 12 bases between.

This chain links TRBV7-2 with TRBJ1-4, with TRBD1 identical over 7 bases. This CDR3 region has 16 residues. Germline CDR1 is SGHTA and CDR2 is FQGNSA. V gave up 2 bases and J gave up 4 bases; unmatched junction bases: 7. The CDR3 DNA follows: TGTGCCAGCAGCTTAAATCCGACAGGGCTTAATGAAAAACTGTTTTTT. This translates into CASSLNPTGLNEKLFF. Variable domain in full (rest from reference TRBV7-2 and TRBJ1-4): GAGVSQSPSNKVTEKGKDVELRCDPISGHTALYWYRQSLGQGLEFLIYFQGNSAPDKSGLPSDRFSAERTGGSVSTLTIQRTQQEDSAVYLCASSLNPTGLNEKLFFGSGTQLSVL.

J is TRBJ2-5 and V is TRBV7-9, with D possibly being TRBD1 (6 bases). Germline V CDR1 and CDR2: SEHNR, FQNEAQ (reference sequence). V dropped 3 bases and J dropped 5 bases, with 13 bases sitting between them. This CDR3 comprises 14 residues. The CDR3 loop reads CASSFGQPFETQYF. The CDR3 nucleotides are TGTGCCAGCAGCTTTGGACAGCCCTTCGAGACCCAGTACTTC. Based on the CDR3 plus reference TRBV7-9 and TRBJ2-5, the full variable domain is DTGVSQNPRHKITKRGQNVTFRCDPISEHNRLYWYRQTLGQGPEFLTYFQNEAQLEKSRLLSDRFSAERPKGSFSTLEIQRTEQGDSAMYLCASSFGQPFETQYFGPGTRLLVL.

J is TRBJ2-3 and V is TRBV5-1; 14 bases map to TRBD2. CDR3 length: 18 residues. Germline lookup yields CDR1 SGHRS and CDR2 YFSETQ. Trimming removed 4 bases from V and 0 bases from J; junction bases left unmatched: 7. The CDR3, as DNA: TGCGCCAGCAGCCCGGGACTAGCGGGGGAAGGGAGCACAGATACGCAGTATTTT. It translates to CASSPGLAGEGSTDTQYF.

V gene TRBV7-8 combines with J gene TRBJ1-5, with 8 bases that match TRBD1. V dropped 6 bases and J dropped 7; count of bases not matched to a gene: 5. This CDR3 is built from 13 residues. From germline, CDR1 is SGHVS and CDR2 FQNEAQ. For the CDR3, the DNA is TGTGCCAGCAGAGCAGGGGGCGGACAGCCCCAGCATTTT. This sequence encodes CASRAGGGQPQHF.

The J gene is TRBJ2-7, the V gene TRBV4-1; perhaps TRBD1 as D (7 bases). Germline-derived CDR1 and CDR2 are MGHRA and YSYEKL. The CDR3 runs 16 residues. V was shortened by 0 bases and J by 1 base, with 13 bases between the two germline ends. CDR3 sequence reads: CASSQDLSGGSYEQYF. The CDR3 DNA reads TGCGCCAGCAGCCAAGATCTGTCAGGGGGGTCCTACGAGCAGTACTTC.

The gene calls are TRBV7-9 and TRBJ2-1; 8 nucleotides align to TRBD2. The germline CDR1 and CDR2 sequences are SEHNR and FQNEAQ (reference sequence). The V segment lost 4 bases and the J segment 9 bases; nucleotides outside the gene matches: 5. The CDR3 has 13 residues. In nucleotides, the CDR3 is TGTGCCAGCAGCTCTCGTCTAGCGGGTGAGCAGTTCTTC. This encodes CASSSRLAGEQFF.

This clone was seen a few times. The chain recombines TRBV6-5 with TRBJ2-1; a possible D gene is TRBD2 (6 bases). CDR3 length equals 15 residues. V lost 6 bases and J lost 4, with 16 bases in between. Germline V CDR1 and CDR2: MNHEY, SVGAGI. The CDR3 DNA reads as TGTGCCAGCAGGTTTTTTAAGGGACTGTACAATGAGCAGTTCTTC. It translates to CASRFFKGLYNEQFF.